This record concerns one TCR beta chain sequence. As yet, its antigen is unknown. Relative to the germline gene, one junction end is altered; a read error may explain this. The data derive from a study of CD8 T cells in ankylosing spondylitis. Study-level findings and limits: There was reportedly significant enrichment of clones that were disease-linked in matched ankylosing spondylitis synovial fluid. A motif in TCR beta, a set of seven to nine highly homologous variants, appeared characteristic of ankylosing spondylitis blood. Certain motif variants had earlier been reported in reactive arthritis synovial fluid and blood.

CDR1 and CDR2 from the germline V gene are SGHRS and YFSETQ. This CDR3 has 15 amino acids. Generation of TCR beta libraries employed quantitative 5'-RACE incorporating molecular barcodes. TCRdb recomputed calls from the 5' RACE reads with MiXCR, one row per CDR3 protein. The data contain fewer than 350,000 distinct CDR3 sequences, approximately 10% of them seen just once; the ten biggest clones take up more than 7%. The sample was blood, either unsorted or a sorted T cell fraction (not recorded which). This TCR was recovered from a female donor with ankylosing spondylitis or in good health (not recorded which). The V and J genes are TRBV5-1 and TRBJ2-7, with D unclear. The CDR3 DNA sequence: TGCGCCAGCAGCTCCCCGGGCAGGCGCGGCCACGAGCAGCACTTC. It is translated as CASSSPGRRGHEQHF.